These T cell receptor beta chains were read from a single sample in a study of blood T cell repertoires in COVID-19. Repertoires were generated with immunoSEQ multiplex PCR, while TCRdb's copy carries only in-frame clones and drops some. Among fewer than 250,000 clones listed, around 81% were seen once. Sequencing was carried out using peripheral blood. The receptors stem from an older woman with active or convalescent COVID-19. CDR3s include the opening cysteine and the closing phenylalanine or tryptophan. D genes are given only for firm matches. A clone size is listed for some rows: how often the clone was seen (once, few, many), or a class if it is expanded.

CDR3 DNA: TGTGCCAGCAGCTTAAGCTTGGGGACAGATGAAGCTTTCTTT; CDR3 protein: CASSLSLGTDEAFF; J gene: TRBJ1-1; D gene: TRBD1; clone size: few; V gene: TRBV7-6
CDR3 DNA: TGTGCCAGCAGCCCCGGGAACCAAGAGACCCAGTACTTC; CDR3 protein: CASSPGNQETQYF; J gene: TRBJ2-5; D gene: -; clone size: -; V gene: TRBV11-2
CDR3 DNA: TGTGCCAGCAGTACGTCACAGAATCAGCCCCAGCATTTT; CDR3 protein: CASSTSQNQPQHF; J gene: TRBJ1-5; D gene: -; clone size: -; V gene: TRBV12-3/TRBV12-4
CDR3 DNA: TGTGCCAGCAGTTACTCGATCACAGACCAAGAGACCCAGTACTTC; CDR3 protein: CASSYSITDQETQYF; J gene: TRBJ2-5; D gene: -; clone size: -; V gene: TRBV6-5
CDR3 DNA: TGTGCCAGCAGTTTTTCCCTGGAAGCTTTCTTT; CDR3 protein: CASSFSLEAFF; J gene: TRBJ1-1; D gene: -; clone size: -; V gene: TRBV28
CDR3 DNA: TGTGCCAGCAGCCCAGGGACTGGGCTCGGTACGCAGTATTTT; CDR3 protein: CASSPGTGLGTQYF; J gene: TRBJ2-3; D gene: -; clone size: -; V gene: TRBV7-2
CDR3 DNA: TGCGCCAGCAGCCCAAGGACAGGGCCCACTGAAGCTTTCTTT; CDR3 protein: CASSPRTGPTEAFF; J gene: TRBJ1-1; D gene: TRBD1; clone size: -; V gene: TRBV5-1
CDR3 DNA: TGTGCCAGCAGCCAACGGAGCAATCAGCCCCCAGAGCCCCAGCATTTT; CDR3 protein: CASSQRSNQPPEPQHF; J gene: TRBJ1-5; D gene: -; clone size: -; V gene: TRBV7-8
CDR3 DNA: TGTGCCAGCAGCCAAGGCCGACTAGCGGTTAGCTCCTACAATGAGCAGTTCTTC; CDR3 protein: CASSQGRLAVSSYNEQFF; J gene: TRBJ2-1; D gene: TRBD2; clone size: -; V gene: TRBV3-1/TRBV3-2
CDR3 DNA: TGTGCCAGCAGCTTCTCACTTGGTCGGCAGTTCTTC; CDR3 protein: CASSFSLGRQFF; J gene: TRBJ2-1; D gene: -; clone size: -; V gene: TRBV11-3
CDR3 DNA: TGTGCCAGCGCGACGGGGCCAGGGGTTACTGAAAAACTGTTTTTT; CDR3 protein: CASATGPGVTEKLFF; J gene: TRBJ1-4; D gene: -; clone size: -; V gene: TRBV7-9
CDR3 DNA: TGCGCCAGCATGACGGGAGGGACGAGGGCTGAAGCTTTCTTT; CDR3 protein: CASMTGGTRAEAFF; J gene: TRBJ1-1; D gene: -; clone size: -; V gene: TRBV5-1
CDR3 DNA: TGTGCCAGTAGTGAACAGGGAGGGAATCAGCCCCAGCATTTT; CDR3 protein: CASSEQGGNQPQHF; J gene: TRBJ1-5; D gene: -; clone size: -; V gene: TRBV19
CDR3 DNA: TGTGCCAGCAGCTTGGGGGACAGGGTGTCGACTGAAGCTTTCTTT; CDR3 protein: CASSLGDRVSTEAFF; J gene: TRBJ1-1; D gene: TRBD1; clone size: -; V gene: TRBV5-4
CDR3 DNA: TGTGCCAGCAGTGTTAGCAGGGATAGCAATCAGCCCCAGCATTTT; CDR3 protein: CASSVSRDSNQPQHF; J gene: TRBJ1-5; D gene: -; clone size: -; V gene: TRBV2
CDR3 DNA: TGTGCCAGCAGTTTACACTCGAACACCGGGGAGCTGTTTTTT; CDR3 protein: CASSLHSNTGELFF; J gene: TRBJ2-2; D gene: -; clone size: -; V gene: TRBV28
CDR3 DNA: TGTGCCAGCAGCTTAGCCAGCGGGAGTACGAATGAGCAGTTCTTC; CDR3 protein: CASSLASGSTNEQFF; J gene: TRBJ2-1; D gene: TRBD2; clone size: -; V gene: TRBV7-2
CDR3 DNA: TGCAGTGCTAGTAGAGACGGGAGTTATGACGAGCAGTACTTC; CDR3 protein: CSASRDGSYDEQYF; J gene: TRBJ2-7; D gene: -; clone size: -; V gene: TRBV20-1
CDR3 DNA: TGTGCCTTGGGACTCGGGAGCACAGATACGCAGTATTTT; CDR3 protein: CALGLGSTDTQYF; J gene: TRBJ2-3; D gene: -; clone size: -; V gene: TRBV10-3
CDR3 DNA: TGTGCCAGCTCGCAACAGACAGGGTCGGGCGAGCAGTACTTC; CDR3 protein: CASSQQTGSGEQYF; J gene: TRBJ2-7; D gene: TRBD1; clone size: -; V gene: TRBV18
CDR3 DNA: TGCGCCAGCGCTATCGGGAGGGGGGGGTACAATGAGCAGTTCTTC; CDR3 protein: CASAIGRGGYNEQFF; J gene: TRBJ2-1; D gene: TRBD2; clone size: -; V gene: TRBV10-1
CDR3 DNA: TGTGCCAGCAGCTCTTTGACTAGCGGGATCTACAATGAGCAGTTCTTC; CDR3 protein: CASSSLTSGIYNEQFF; J gene: TRBJ2-1; D gene: TRBD2; clone size: -; V gene: TRBV7-8
CDR3 DNA: TGTGCCAGCAGCTCGGGACAGGGGCTGCATGGCTACACCTTC; CDR3 protein: CASSSGQGLHGYTF; J gene: TRBJ1-2; D gene: TRBD1; clone size: few; V gene: TRBV7-2
CDR3 DNA: TGCAGCGTTTCAGAGGGCAATCAGCCCCAGCATTTT; CDR3 protein: CSVSEGNQPQHF; J gene: TRBJ1-5; D gene: -; clone size: few; V gene: TRBV29-1
CDR3 DNA: TGTGCCAGCAGCTTCGCAGGGGGTTCGGGCGAGCAGTACTTC; CDR3 protein: CASSFAGGSGEQYF; J gene: TRBJ2-7; D gene: TRBD1; clone size: -; V gene: TRBV11-3
CDR3 DNA: TGTGCCAGCAGTGATAAAGGACAGCTTTGGGCCGGGGAGCTGTTTTTT; CDR3 protein: CASSDKGQLWAGELFF; J gene: TRBJ2-2; D gene: -; clone size: -; V gene: TRBV6-1
CDR3 DNA: TGTGCCAGCAGGGGACAGGGAAACAATCAGCCCCAGCATTTT; CDR3 protein: CASRGQGNNQPQHF; J gene: TRBJ1-5; D gene: TRBD1; clone size: -; V gene: TRBV6-6
CDR3 DNA: TGTGCTAGTGGTACAAGACAGGGACTCGTCTACGAGCAGTACTTC; CDR3 protein: CASGTRQGLVYEQYF; J gene: TRBJ2-7; D gene: -; clone size: -; V gene: TRBV12-5
CDR3 DNA: TGTGCCAGCAGTTACTCGCATCCCGCCAGGAACACTGAAGCTTTCTTT; CDR3 protein: CASSYSHPARNTEAFF; J gene: TRBJ1-1; D gene: -; clone size: -; V gene: TRBV6-5